This TCR beta chain emerged from a study of blood T cell repertoires in COVID-19. The protocol was immunoSEQ multiplex PCR, while the TCRdb copy is restricted to in-frame clones and leaves out a portion. Of roughly 25,000 clones listed, about 92% are singletons. Germline CDR1 LGHNT, CDR2 FRNRAP. Unmatched junction bases numbered 1, after V lost 4 bases and J lost 3 bases. The CDR3 loop spans 14 amino acids. Sample: peripheral blood. The sequence derives from a man between 65 and 85 years old with active COVID-19. V is TRBV12-5 and J is TRBJ2-5, with 11 bases fitting TRBD2. The CDR3 nucleotides are TGTGCTAGTGGTTCGACTAGCGGGAAAGAGACCCAGTACTTC. Encoded protein: CASGSTSGKETQYF. Combining the CDR3 with reference TRBV12-5 and TRBJ2-5 gives the whole variable domain DARVTQTPRHKVTEMGQEVTMRCQPILGHNTVFWYRQTMMQGLELLAYFRNRAPLDDSGMPKDRFSAEMPDATLATLKIQPSEPRDSAVYFCASGSTSGKETQYFGPGTRLLVL.